These T cell receptor beta chains were read from a single sample in a study of tumor-infiltrating lymphocytes in oesophageal squamous cell carcinoma. TCRdb reprocessed the PCR reads with MiXCR, giving one entry per CDR3 protein. The data contain almost 20,000 distinct CDR3 sequences, under 45% of them singletons. The sequenced sample consisted of esophageal tumor tissue. Receptor source: a male donor with esophageal squamous cell carcinoma. Each CDR3 is given with its conserved first and last residue. A D gene is named only where the DNA matches it firmly. For some rows the clone size is stated as once, few or many, or as a class when expanded; others skip it.

abundance	d_gene	v_gene	j_gene	CDR3nt	CDR3aa
few	.	TRBV2	TRBJ2-1	TGTGCCAGCAGTGAAGAGTTGGGTAGCTCCTACAATGAGCAGTTCTTC	CASSEELGSSYNEQFF
.	TRBD2	TRBV7-2	TRBJ2-5	TGTGCCAGCAGCTTATTGCCGGGAGGAACCCAGTACTTC	CASSLLPGGTQYF
medium-sized	TRBD1	TRBV7-2	TRBJ1-2	TGTGCCAGCAGCCTCGGACAGGGGGCAGGTGGCTACACCTTC	CASSLGQGAGGYTF
many	.	TRBV5-1	TRBJ2-7	TGCGCCAGCAGCTTGGACAGGGCTACCTACGAGCAGTACTTC	CASSLDRATYEQYF
medium-sized	.	TRBV7-8	TRBJ1-5	TGTGCCAGCAGCTTATCCACAGATAGCAATCAGCCCCAGCATTTT	CASSLSTDSNQPQHF
many	.	TRBV12-3/TRBV12-4	TRBJ2-1	TGTGCCAGCAGTTTAGTCGTGGGGTTGGGCAATGAGCAGTTCTTC	CASSLVVGLGNEQFF
many	.	TRBV5-5	TRBJ1-3	TGTGCCAGCAGCCCTAGGACTTATGCGAACTCTGGAAACACCATATATTTT	CASSPRTYANSGNTIYF
.	TRBD1	TRBV27	TRBJ1-2	TGTGCCAGCAGCGGGACAGGCACGTTCGGCTACACCTTC	CASSGTGTFGYTF
.	.	TRBV7-8	TRBJ2-5	TGTGCCAGCAGCTCGTATCGGGACCTCGGAATACAGACCCAGTACTTC	CASSSYRDLGIQTQYF
.	TRBD2	TRBV7-2	TRBJ2-5	TGTGCCAGCAGCCAGGGACTAGCGGGAACAGTCGGGAAGACCCAGTACTTC	CASSQGLAGTVGKTQYF
many	.	TRBV7-9	TRBJ2-1	TGTGCCAGCAGCTACAGGTACAATGAGCAGTTCTTC	CASSYRYNEQFF
.	.	TRBV15	TRBJ2-3	TGTGCCACCAGCAGAGGGCAGGACACAGATACGCAGTATTTT	CATSRGQDTDTQYF
once	.	TRBV9	TRBJ2-7	TGTGCCAGCAGCCCCGAGACAGGCTCCTACGAGCAGTACTTC	CASSPETGSYEQYF
.	.	TRBV6-4	TRBJ1-5	TGTGCCAGCAGCGAAACTACAGGGTACAATCAGCCCCAGCATTTT	CASSETTGYNQPQHF
many	.	TRBV5-1	TRBJ1-1	TGCGCCAGCAGCTTGGAGGGTGACGCCACTGAAGCTTTCTTT	CASSLEGDATEAFF
.	.	TRBV19	TRBJ2-3	TGTGCCAGTAGTATATTGGGCGCAGATACGCAGTATTTT	CASSILGADTQYF
many	TRBD1	TRBV7-9	TRBJ2-1	TGTGCCAGCAGCTCCACCGACAGGGTCAATGAGCAGTTCTTC	CASSSTDRVNEQFF
.	TRBD2	TRBV11-2	TRBJ2-3	TGTGCCAGCAGCGTTCTAGCGGGGCCCACAGATACGCAGTATTTT	CASSVLAGPTDTQYF
few	TRBD2	TRBV4-3	TRBJ2-1	TGCGCCAGCAGCCCCGAGGGGACTAGCGGGGCCTACAATGAGCAGTTCTTC	CASSPEGTSGAYNEQFF
.	.	TRBV7-3	TRBJ2-7	TGTGCCAGCAGCTTAATTGCAGGGCTTCGGGACGAGCAGTACTTC	CASSLIAGLRDEQYF
.	.	TRBV3-1	TRBJ1-6	TGTGCCAGCAGCCGAACCAGGGATTCACCCCTCCACTTT	CASSRTRDSPLHF
few	TRBD1	TRBV7-8	TRBJ1-2	TGTGCCAGCAGTTCGACAGGGCAGTATTCACCCCTCCACTTC	CASSSTGQYSPLHF
.	.	TRBV18	TRBJ2-5	TGTGCCAGCTCACCTGCTGCAGGCCAAGAGACCCAGTACTTC	CASSPAAGQETQYF
.	.	TRBV7-3	TRBJ2-3	TGTGCCAGCAGCTCAGCGGAACTAGCAAATACGCAGTATTTT	CASSSAELANTQYF
.	.	TRBV5-1	TRBJ2-3	TGCGCCAGCAGCTTGGGTCGAGGTAGCACAGATACGCAGTATTTT	CASSLGRGSTDTQYF
many	TRBD1	TRBV19	TRBJ1-4	TGTGCCAGTCTTTATACAGGGGGACCACCGGAAAAACTGTTTTTT	CASLYTGGPPEKLFF
.	.	TRBV28	TRBJ2-5	TGTGCCAGCACCTCCGACAGGACTAACACCGGGGAGCTGTATTTT	CASTSDRTNTGELYF
.	TRBD2	TRBV27	TRBJ2-1	TGTGCCACTCGGGGGGTAGGTGGCAATGAGCAGTTCTTC	CATRGVGGNEQFF
many	.	TRBV24-1	TRBJ1-2	TGTGCCACCAGTGATCCTCCATATGGCTACACCTTC	CATSDPPYGYTF
medium-sized	TRBD1	TRBV7-2	TRBJ1-4	TGTGCCAGCAGCCTCCACCCCCCCGGGACAGGACTTGAGAAACTGTTTTTT	CASSLHPPGTGLEKLFF
many	TRBD1	TRBV6-6	TRBJ2-1	TGTGCCAGCAGTTACTTGGGGACAGGAACTAATGAGCAGTTCTTC	CASSYLGTGTNEQFF